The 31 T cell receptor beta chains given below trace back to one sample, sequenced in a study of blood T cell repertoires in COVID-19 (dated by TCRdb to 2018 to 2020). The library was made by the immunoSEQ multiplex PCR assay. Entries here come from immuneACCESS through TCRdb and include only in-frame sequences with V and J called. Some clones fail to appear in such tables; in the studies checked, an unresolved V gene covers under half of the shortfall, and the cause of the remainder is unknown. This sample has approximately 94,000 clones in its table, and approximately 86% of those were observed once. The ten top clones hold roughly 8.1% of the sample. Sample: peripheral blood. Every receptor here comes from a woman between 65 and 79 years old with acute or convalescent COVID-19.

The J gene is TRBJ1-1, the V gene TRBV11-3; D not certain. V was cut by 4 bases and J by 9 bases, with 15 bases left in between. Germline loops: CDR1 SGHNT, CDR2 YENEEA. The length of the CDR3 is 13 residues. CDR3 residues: CASSSLSESQAFF. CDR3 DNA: TGTGCCAGCAGCTCCCTTAGTGAGAGCCAAGCTTTCTTT. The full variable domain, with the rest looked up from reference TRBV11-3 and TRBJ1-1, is EAGVVQSPRYKIIEKKQPVAFWCNPISGHNTLYWYLQNLGQGPELLIRYENEEAVDDSQLPKDRFSAERLKGVDSTLKIQPAELGDSAVYLCASSSLSESQAFFGQGTRLTVV.

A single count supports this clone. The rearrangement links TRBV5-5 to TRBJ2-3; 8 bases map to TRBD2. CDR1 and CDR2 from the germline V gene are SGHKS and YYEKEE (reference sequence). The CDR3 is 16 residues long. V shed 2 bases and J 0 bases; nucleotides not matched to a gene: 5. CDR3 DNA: TGTGCCAGCAGCTTCCGACTAGCGCTTAGCACAGATACGCAGTATTTT. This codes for CASSFRLALSTDTQYF.

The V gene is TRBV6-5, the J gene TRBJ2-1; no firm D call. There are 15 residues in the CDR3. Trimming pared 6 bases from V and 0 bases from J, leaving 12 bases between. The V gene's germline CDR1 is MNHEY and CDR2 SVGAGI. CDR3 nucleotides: TGTGCCAGCAGAGGTGACAAGAGCTCCTACAATGAGCAGTTCTTC. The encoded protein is CASRGDKSSYNEQFF.

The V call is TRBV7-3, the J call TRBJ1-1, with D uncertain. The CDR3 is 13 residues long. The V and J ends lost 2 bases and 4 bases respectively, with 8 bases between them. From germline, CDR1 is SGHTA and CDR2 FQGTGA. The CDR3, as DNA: TGTGCCAGCAGCTTATTAGAGTTCACTGAAGCTTTCTTT. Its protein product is CASSLLEFTEAFF.

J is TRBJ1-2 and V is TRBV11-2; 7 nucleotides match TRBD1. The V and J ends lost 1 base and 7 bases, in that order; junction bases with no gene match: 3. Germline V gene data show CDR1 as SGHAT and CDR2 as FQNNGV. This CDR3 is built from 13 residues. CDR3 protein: CASSLGQGFGYTF. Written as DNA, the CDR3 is TGTGCCAGCAGCTTAGGACAGGGCTTTGGCTACACCTTC.

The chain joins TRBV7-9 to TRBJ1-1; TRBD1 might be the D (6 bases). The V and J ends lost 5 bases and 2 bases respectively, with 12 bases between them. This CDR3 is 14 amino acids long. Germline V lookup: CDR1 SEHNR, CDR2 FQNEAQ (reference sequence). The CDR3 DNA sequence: TGTGCCAGCAGCACACGGACAGCTAACACTGAAGCTTTCTTT. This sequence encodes CASSTRTANTEAFF. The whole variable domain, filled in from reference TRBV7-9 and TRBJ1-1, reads DTGVSQNPRHKITKRGQNVTFRCDPISEHNRLYWYRQTLGQGPEFLTYFQNEAQLEKSRLLSDRFSAERPKGSFSTLEIQRTEQGDSAMYLCASSTRTANTEAFFGQGTRLTVV.

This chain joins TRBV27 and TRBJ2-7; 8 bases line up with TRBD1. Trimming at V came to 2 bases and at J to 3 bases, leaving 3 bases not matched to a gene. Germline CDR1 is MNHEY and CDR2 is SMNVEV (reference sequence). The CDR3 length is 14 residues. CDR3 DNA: TGTGCCAGCAGTTTACGGACAGGGAACTACGAGCAGTACTTC. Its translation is CASSLRTGNYEQYF.

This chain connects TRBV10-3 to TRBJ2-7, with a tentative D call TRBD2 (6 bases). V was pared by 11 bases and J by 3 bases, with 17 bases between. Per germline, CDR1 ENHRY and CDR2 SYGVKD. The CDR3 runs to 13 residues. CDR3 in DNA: TGTGCCGTGAGGCGGGGCGAGGACTACGAGCAGTACTTC. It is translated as CAVRRGEDYEQYF.

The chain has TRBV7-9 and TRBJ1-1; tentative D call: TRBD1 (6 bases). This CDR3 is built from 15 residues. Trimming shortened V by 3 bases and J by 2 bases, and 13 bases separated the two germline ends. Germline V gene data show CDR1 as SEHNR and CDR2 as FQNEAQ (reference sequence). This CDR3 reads CASSFVGQLNTEAFF. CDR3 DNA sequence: TGTGCCAGCAGCTTTGTCGGACAGTTAAACACTGAAGCTTTCTTT.

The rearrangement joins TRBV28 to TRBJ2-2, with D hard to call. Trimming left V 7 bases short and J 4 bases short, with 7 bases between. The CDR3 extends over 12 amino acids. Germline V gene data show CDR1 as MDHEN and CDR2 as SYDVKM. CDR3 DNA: TGTGCCAGCACCCCGGTCACCGGGGAGCTGTTTTTT. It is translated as CASTPVTGELFF.

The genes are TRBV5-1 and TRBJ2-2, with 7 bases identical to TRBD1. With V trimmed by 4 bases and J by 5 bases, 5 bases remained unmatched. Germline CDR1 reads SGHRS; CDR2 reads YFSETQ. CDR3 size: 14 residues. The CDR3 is CASSPHRGTGELFF. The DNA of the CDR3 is TGCGCCAGCAGCCCTCACAGGGGAACCGGGGAGCTGTTTTTT.

The CDR3: CAWSVPRPGLSTDTQYF. CDR3 sequence (DNA): TGTGCCTGGAGTGTACCCAGACCGGGGTTGTCCACAGATACGCAGTATTTT. The V call is TRBV30, the J call TRBJ2-3; D perhaps matches TRBD2 (5 bases). From germline, CDR1 is GTSNPN and CDR2 SVGIG (reference sequence). CDR3 length equals 17 residues. V was clipped by 0 bases and J by 2 bases, with 18 bases between them.

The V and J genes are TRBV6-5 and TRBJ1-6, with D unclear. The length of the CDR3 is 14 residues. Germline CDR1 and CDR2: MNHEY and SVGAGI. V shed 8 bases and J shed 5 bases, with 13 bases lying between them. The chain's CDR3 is CASCTPQNNSPLHF. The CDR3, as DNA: TGTGCCAGCTGTACACCTCAGAATAATTCACCCCTCCACTTT.

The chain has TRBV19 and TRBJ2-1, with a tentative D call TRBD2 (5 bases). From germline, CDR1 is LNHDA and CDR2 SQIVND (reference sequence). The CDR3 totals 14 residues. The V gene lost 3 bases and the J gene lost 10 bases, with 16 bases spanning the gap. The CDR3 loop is CASSIAPRWEEQFF. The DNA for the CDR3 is TGTGCCAGTAGTATTGCGCCTAGGTGGGAGGAGCAGTTCTTC.

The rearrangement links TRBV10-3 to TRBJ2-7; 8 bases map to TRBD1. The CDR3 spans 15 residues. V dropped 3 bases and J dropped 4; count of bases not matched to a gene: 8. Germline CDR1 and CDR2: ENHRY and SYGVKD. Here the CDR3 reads CAISDPGQGSYEQYF. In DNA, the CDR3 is TGTGCCATCAGTGACCCCGGACAGGGAAGTTACGAGCAGTACTTC.

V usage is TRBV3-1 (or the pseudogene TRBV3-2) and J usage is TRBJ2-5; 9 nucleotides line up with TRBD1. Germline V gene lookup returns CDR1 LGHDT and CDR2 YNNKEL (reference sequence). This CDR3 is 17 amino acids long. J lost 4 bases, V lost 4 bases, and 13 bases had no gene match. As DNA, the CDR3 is TGTGCCAGCAGCCGGACGGGACAGGGATACGCGACAGAGACCCAGTACTTC. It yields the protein CASSRTGQGYATETQYF.

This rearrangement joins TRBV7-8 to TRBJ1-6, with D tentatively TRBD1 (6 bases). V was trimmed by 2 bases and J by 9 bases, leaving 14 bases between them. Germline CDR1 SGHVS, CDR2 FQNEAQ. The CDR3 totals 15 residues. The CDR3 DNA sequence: TGTGCCAGCAGCTTATCCAGGGGACTAGGTTCACCCCTCCACTTT. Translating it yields CASSLSRGLGSPLHF.

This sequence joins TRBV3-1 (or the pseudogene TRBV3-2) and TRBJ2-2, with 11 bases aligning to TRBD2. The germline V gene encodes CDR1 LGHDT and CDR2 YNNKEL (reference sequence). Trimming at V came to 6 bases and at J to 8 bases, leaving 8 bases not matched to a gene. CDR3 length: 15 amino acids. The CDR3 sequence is CASRRAGTSGGELFF. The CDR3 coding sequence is TGTGCCAGCAGACGAGCCGGGACTAGCGGTGGGGAGCTGTTTTTT.

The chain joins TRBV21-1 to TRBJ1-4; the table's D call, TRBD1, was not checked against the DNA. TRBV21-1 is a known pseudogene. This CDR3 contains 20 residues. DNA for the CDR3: TGTGCCAGCAGCAAAGAGCCTACTAGTACAGGGGGCGGAAATGCTGAAAAACTGTTTTTT. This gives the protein CASSKEPTSTGGGNAEKLFF.

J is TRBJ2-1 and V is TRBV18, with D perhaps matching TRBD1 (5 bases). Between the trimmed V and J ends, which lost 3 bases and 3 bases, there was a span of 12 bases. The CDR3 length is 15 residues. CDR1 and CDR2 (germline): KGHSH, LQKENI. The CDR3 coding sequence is TGTGCCAGCTCACCCGATCAGGGTGACTACAATGAGCAGTTCTTC. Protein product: CASSPDQGDYNEQFF.

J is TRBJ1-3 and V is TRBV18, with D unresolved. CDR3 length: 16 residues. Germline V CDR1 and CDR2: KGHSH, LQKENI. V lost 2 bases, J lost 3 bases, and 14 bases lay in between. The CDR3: CASSPKGGGVGNTIYF. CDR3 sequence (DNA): TGTGCCAGCTCACCAAAGGGCGGAGGTGTTGGAAACACCATATATTTT. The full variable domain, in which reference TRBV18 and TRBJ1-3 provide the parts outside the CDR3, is NAGVMQNPRHLVRRRGQEARLRCSPMKGHSHVYWYRQLPEEGLKFMVYLQKENIIDESGMPKERFSAEFPKEGPSILRIQQVVRGDSAAYFCASSPKGGGVGNTIYFGEGSWLTVV.

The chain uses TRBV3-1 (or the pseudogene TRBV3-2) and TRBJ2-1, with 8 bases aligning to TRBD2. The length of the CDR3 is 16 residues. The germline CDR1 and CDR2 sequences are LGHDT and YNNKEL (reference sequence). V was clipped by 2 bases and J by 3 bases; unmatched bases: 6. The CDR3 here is CASSQLSGSRYNEQFF. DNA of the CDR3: TGTGCCAGCAGCCAATTAAGCGGGAGTCGCTACAATGAGCAGTTCTTC.

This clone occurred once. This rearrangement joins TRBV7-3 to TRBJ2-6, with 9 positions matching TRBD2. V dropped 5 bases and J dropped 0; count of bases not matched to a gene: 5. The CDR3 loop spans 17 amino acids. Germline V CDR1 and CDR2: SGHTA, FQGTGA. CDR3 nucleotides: TGTGCCAGCAGCGCACTAGCGGGCAACTCTGGGGCCAACGTCCTGACTTTC. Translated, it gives CASSALAGNSGANVLTF.

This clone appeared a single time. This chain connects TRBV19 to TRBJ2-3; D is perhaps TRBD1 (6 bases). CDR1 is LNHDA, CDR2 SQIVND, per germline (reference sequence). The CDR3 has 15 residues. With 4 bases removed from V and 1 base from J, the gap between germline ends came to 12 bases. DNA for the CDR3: TGTGCCAGTAGTAACACAGGGTTGGGCACAGATACGCAGTATTTT. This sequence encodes CASSNTGLGTDTQYF. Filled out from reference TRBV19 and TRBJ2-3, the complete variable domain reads DGGITQSPKYLFRKEGQNVTLSCEQNLNHDAMYWYRQDPGQGLRLIYYSQIVNDFQKGDIAEGYSVSREKKESFPLTVTSAQKNPTAFYLCASSNTGLGTDTQYFGPGTRLTVL.

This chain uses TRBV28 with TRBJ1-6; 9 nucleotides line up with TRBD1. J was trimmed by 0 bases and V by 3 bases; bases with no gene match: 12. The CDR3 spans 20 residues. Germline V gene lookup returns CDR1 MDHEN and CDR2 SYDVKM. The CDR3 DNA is TGTGCCAGCAGTTTCCCCCCGGGACAGGGAGTAGTCTCCTATAATTCACCCCTCCACTTT. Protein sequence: CASSFPPGQGVVSYNSPLHF.

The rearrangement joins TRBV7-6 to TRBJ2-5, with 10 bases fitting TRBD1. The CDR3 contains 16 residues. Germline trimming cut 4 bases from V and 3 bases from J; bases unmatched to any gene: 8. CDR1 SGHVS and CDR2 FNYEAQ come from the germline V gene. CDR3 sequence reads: CASSSNPGQGKETQYF. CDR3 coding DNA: TGTGCCAGCAGCTCCAACCCGGGACAGGGGAAAGAGACCCAGTACTTC.

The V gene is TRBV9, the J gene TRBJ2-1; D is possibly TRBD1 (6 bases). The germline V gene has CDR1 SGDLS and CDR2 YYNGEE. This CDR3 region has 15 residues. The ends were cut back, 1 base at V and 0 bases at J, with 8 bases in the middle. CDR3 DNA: TGTGCCAGCAGCGTAAGGGGGTCCTCCTACAATGAGCAGTTCTTC. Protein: CASSVRGSSYNEQFF.

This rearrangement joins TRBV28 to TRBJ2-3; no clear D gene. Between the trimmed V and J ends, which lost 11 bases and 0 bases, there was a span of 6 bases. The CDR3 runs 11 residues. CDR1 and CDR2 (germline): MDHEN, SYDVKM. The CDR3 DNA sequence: TGTGCCTCCGGGAGCACAGATACGCAGTATTTT. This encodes CASGSTDTQYF. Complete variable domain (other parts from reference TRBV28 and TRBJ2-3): DVKVTQSSRYLVKRTGEKVFLECVQDMDHENMFWYRQDPGLGLRLIYFSYDVKMKEKGDIPEGYSVSREKKERFSLILESASTNQTSMYLCASGSTDTQYFGPGTRLTVL.

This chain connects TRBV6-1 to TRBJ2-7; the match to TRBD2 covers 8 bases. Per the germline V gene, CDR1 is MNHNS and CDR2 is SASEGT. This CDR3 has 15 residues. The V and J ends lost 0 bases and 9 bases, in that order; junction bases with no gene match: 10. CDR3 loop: CASSEAPGGPESQYF. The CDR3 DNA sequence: TGTGCCAGCAGTGAAGCACCGGGAGGGCCCGAGTCGCAGTACTTC.

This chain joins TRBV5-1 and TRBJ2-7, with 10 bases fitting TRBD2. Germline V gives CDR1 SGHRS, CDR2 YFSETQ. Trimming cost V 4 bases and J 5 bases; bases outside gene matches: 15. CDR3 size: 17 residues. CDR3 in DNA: TGCGCCAGCAGCCAAGGACTAGCGGAGGTAAAGGTGAACGAGCAGTACTTC. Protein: CASSQGLAEVKVNEQYF.

CDR3 region: CASSTSGFNEQFF. The CDR3 coding sequence is TGTGCCAGCAGTACTAGCGGCTTCAATGAGCAGTTCTTC. The chain couples TRBV6-5 to TRBJ2-1; 8 positions match TRBD2. CDR1 is MNHEY, CDR2 SVGAGI, per germline. Losses at the gene ends were 5 bases for V and 6 bases for J; bases not matched to a gene: 3. CDR3 length: 13 residues.